This T cell receptor beta chain is from a study of cytomegalovirus exposure and HLA in healthy donors. Of note for this clone: Its antigen is undetermined.

The CDR3 covers 17 residues. With 4 bases removed from V and 11 bases from J, the gap between germline ends came to 32 bases. Germline loops: CDR1 SQVTM, CDR2 ANQGSEA. Study-wide findings and caveats: Whilst most TCR sequences proved rare, a subset of public TCRs occurred across many donors.

The PCR made use of 60 Vbeta and 13 Jbeta primers. TCRdb keeps only in-frame clones here, not all; method: immunoSEQ multiplex PCR. The sample comprises under 150,000 clones, 75% to 85% of which are singletons, and around 1.5% rests with the top ten. The chain is built from TRBV29-1 and TRBJ1-1, with a weak D call TRBD1 (5 bases). Sequencing was carried out using PBMCs. This clonotype originated in a woman aged 40 to 50 in good health and CMV-seronegative. The CDR3 protein is CSVASQAAFRLELGAFF. The CDR3 nucleotides are TGCAGCGTTGCATCACAGGCGGCGTTTCGTCTTGAGCTGGGGGCTTTCTTT.